This T cell receptor (beta chain) was sequenced for a study of T cells in Graves' hyperthyroidism and ophthalmopathy. Turning to the study itself: Before any treatment, at initial diagnosis, peripheral blood was collected. The study, taken as a whole, reports: Most thyroid clonotypes that were expanded above 0.001 also turned up in blood.

The J segment lost 12 bases and the V segment lost 7 bases, leaving 10 bases of the junction unmatched. CDR1 and CDR2 from the germline V gene are DFQATT and SNEGSKA (reference sequence). There are 13 residues in the CDR3. At least ten counts were recorded for this clonotype. Its antigen remains unidentified. Diagnoses were made from clinical symptoms, serum measures (thyroxine and TRAb), thyroid ultrasound and orbital computed tomography. The source material, RNA transcripts, was used to amplify TCR beta CDR3 regions. When the TCR CDR3 underwent first-round RT-PCR, the HTBI primer set was used. Using its own MiXCR run on the multiplex PCR reads, TCRdb lists one record per CDR3 protein. The sample lists about 590,000 distinct CDR3 sequences, approximately 15% seen once, with under 7.5% in the top ten.

The material sequenced was blood. The rearrangement joins TRBV20-1 to TRBJ2-1; 12 nucleotides agree with TRBD2. This receptor was taken from a woman under 40 with Graves' hyperthyroidism. The CDR3 nucleotides are TGCAGTGTGACTAGCGGGAGTACCACTAGGCAGTTCTTC. Encoded protein: CSVTSGSTTRQFF.